This T cell receptor beta chain was captured in a study of shared clonotypes between healthy human individuals. Turning to the study itself: Per-donor plates numbered three CD4 naive, three CD4 memory, two CD8 naive and one CD8 memory. Study observations and caveats: It was the non-shared clonotypes that had lower generation probabilities than clonotypes shared by all four donors.

Germline CDR1 and CDR2: DFQATT and SNEGSKA (reference sequence). The V end was cut by 5 bases, the J end by 8 bases, with 9 bases between. This CDR3 contains 11 residues. The method was immunoSEQ multiplex PCR; TCRdb's version includes in-frame clones alone and lacks a portion of them. This sample has roughly 2.4 million clones; under 97% occur once, and the top ten carry approximately 0.13%. With respect to this clone: Its cognate antigen is unknown. Other DNA sequences in this sample translate to the same CDR3.

This clonotype was sampled from a man aged 18 to 29 in good health. Specimen: naive CD4+ T cells sorted from blood. As for subset: CD45RA+ positively selected. The chain carries TRBV20-1 and TRBJ1-4; tentative D call: TRBD1 (6 bases). The CDR3 DNA follows: TGCAGTGCTTCGGGGGGCGAAAAACTGTTTTTT. It encodes CSASGGEKLFF.